This T cell receptor beta chain is from a study of technical replicates of blood from a handful of donors. V shed 3 bases and J 2 bases; nucleotides not matched to a gene: 5. CDR1 SGHRS and CDR2 YFSETQ come from the germline V gene. The CDR3 extends over 16 amino acids. Produced via immunoSEQ multiplex PCR; TCRdb's table is partial and in-frame only. Among about 78,000 clones listed, 90% to 95% were seen once. The chain couples TRBV5-1 to TRBJ2-5; 12 positions agree with TRBD2. The sequence was obtained from a human donor in good health. The sample taken for sequencing was T cells isolated from PBMCs. CDR3 in DNA: TGCGCCAGCAGCTCGGCTAGCGGGAGGGGGCAAGAGACCCAGTACTTC. Protein sequence: CASSSASGRGQETQYF. Full variable domain (rest looked up from reference TRBV5-1 and TRBJ2-5): KAGVTQTPRYLIKTRGQQVTLSCSPISGHRSVSWYQQTPGQGLQFLFEYFSETQRNKGNFPGRFSGRQFSNSRSEMNVSTLELGDSALYLCASSSASGRGQETQYFGPGTRLLVL.